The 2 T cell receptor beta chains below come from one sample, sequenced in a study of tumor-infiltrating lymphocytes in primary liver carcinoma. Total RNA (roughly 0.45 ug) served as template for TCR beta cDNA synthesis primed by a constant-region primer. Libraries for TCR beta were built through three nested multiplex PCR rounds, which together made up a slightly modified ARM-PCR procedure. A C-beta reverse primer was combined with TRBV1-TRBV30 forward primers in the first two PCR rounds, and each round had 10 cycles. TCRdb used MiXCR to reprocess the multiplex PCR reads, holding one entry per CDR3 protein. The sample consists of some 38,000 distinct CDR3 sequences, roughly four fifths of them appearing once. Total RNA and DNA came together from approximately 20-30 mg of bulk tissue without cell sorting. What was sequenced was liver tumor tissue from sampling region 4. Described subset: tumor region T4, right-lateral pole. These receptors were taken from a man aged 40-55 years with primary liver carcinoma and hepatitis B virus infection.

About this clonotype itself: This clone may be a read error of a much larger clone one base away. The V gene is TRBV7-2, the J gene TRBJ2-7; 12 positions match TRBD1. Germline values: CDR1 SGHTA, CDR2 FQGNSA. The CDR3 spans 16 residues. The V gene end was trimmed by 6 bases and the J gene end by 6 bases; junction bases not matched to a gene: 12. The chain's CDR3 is CASSFGPGQGAGEQYF. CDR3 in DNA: TGTGCCAGCAGTTTTGGACCGGGACAGGGGGCAGGCGAGCAGTACTTC.

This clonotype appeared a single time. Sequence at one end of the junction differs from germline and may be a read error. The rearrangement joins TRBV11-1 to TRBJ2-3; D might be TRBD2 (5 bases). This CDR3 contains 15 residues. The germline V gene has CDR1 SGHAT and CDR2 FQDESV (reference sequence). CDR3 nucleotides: TGTGCCAGCAGTTTGCTGAGGGAGAGCACTGATACACAGTATTTT. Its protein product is CASSLLRESTDTQYF. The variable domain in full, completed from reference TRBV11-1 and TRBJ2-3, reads EAEVAQSPRYKITEKSQAVAFWCDPISGHATLYWYRQILGQGPELLVQFQDESVVDDSQLPKDRFSAERLKGVDSTLKIQPAELGDSAMYLCASSLLRESTDTQYFGPGTRLTVL.